These 9 T cell receptor beta chains originate from one sample sequenced in a study of CD8 T cells in Susac syndrome. When the RNA was reverse transcribed, random hexamers were used with an input of about 0.5 to 1 ug. TCRdb itself ran the immunoSEQ multiplex PCR reads through MiXCR, one entry per CDR3 protein. The table shows tens of thousands of distinct CDR3 sequences, with about 95% occurring only once. The sample comprised CD8+ T cells from PBMCs. These receptors all come from a human donor with Susac syndrome.

This chain links TRBV4-3 with TRBJ1-1; the D gene is possibly TRBD1 (5 bases). Germline CDR1 and CDR2: LGHNA and YSLEER. With 4 bases removed from V and 9 bases from J, the gap between germline ends came to 18 bases. The CDR3 has 14 amino acids. CDR3 region: CASSPSSIGGQAFF. Written as DNA, the CDR3 is TGCGCCAGCAGCCCTTCCTCCATCGGGGGACAAGCTTTCTTT.

The V call is TRBV20-1, the J call TRBJ2-5; 9 nucleotides match TRBD2. The V gene's germline CDR1 is DFQATT and CDR2 SNEGSKA (reference sequence). The CDR3 runs to 16 residues. V was clipped by 6 bases and J by 4 bases; unmatched bases: 15. Here the CDR3 reads CSATSAGTSSGETQYF. The CDR3 DNA sequence: TGCAGTGCAACATCTGCCGGGACTAGCAGTGGAGAGACCCAGTACTTC.

The chain uses TRBV6-5 and TRBJ1-6; tentatively, D is TRBD1 (5 bases). The CDR3 is 13 amino acids. Germline loops: CDR1 MNHEY, CDR2 SVGAGI. The V gene lost 5 bases and the J gene lost 8 bases, with 10 bases spanning the gap. The DNA of the CDR3 is TGTGCCAGCAGTAGACGGGGGTATTCACCCCTCCACTTT. It yields the protein CASSRRGYSPLHF.

This chain uses TRBV5-1 with TRBJ2-1, with D unclear. This CDR3 comprises 15 residues. Looked up from germline, CDR1 is SGHRS and CDR2 is YFSETQ. V gave up 0 bases and J gave up 2 bases, with 9 bases separating them. Here the CDR3 DNA reads TGCGCCAGCAGCTTGGCGTTGAGGCCCTACAATGAGCAGTTCTTC. This translates into CASSLALRPYNEQFF.

V is TRBV3-1 and J is TRBJ2-7; D uncertain. The CDR3 length is 14 residues. V was trimmed by 5 bases and J by 4 bases, leaving 15 bases between them. The V gene's germline CDR1 is LGHDT and CDR2 YNNKEL (reference sequence). CDR3 in DNA: TGTGCCAGCAGCTCTTTCCGGGCCCCATACGAGCAGTACTTC. Residues: CASSSFRAPYEQYF.

The V call is TRBV7-9, the J call TRBJ1-5; 10 bases align to TRBD1. After removal of 5 bases from V and 5 bases from J, the junction contained 6 bases not matched to a gene. The CDR3 sequence is 15 residues long. Germline CDR1 SEHNR, CDR2 FQNEAQ (reference sequence). The CDR3 region is CASSLGQGEHQPQHF. The CDR3 DNA sequence: TGTGCCAGCAGCCTCGGACAGGGGGAACATCAGCCCCAGCATTTT.

The chain joins TRBV29-1 to TRBJ2-3, with D possibly TRBD1 on 5 matching bases. Germline assignment: CDR1 SQVTM and CDR2 ANQGSEA. This CDR3 has 16 residues. The ends were cut back, 4 bases at V and 2 bases at J, with 19 bases in the middle. CDR3 DNA: TGCAGCGTTGTACCCCCGGTAGGGGAACACACAGATACGCAGTATTTT. As protein: CSVVPPVGEHTDTQYF.

CDR3 nucleotide sequence: TGTGCCAGCAGCAAGAACCCCGTCGATGAGCAGTTCTTC. It codes for CASSKNPVDEQFF. The rearrangement uses TRBV5-8 and TRBJ2-1; D is ambiguous. V was trimmed by 4 bases and J by 8 bases, leaving 13 bases between them. This CDR3 has 13 amino acids. Germline-derived CDR1 and CDR2 are SGHTS and YDEGEE. The entire variable domain, with the rest obtained from reference TRBV5-8 and TRBJ2-1, is as follows: EAGVTQSPTHLIKTRGQQATLRCSPISGHTSVYWYQQALGLGLQFLLWYDEGEERNRGNFPPRFSGRQFPNYSSELNVNALELEDSALYLCASSKNPVDEQFFGPGTRLTVL.

The rearrangement uses TRBV20-1 and TRBJ2-1; 14 positions match TRBD2. Germline values: CDR1 DFQATT, CDR2 SNEGSKA (reference sequence). V was clipped by 6 bases and J by 4 bases; unmatched bases: 14. The CDR3 is 18 residues long. DNA of the CDR3: TGCAGTGCAATGCGTGGACTAGCGGGGGGTGCCCTATACAATGAGCAGTTCTTC. This codes for CSAMRGLAGGALYNEQFF.